The 10 T cell receptor beta chains below come from one sample, sequenced in a study of blood T cell repertoires in COVID-19. The method was immunoSEQ multiplex PCR; TCRdb's version includes in-frame clones alone and lacks a portion of them. The sample yields around 250,000 clones, 85% seen once. Material: peripheral blood. These receptors originate from a man aged 45-65 years with active or convalescent COVID-19.

The rearrangement uses TRBV6-2 or TRBV6-3 and TRBJ2-1; the D gene is possibly TRBD2 (7 bases). V dropped 0 bases and J dropped 6 bases, with 18 bases sitting between them. This CDR3 contains 17 residues. Looked up from germline, CDR1 is MNHEY and CDR2 is SVGEGT. CDR3 bases: TGTGCCAGCAGTTACTCATCTAGCGGACAGACGGGCAATGAGCAGTTCTTC. Translating gives CASSYSSSGQTGNEQFF.

This chain connects TRBV7-9 to TRBJ1-2, with TRBD1 matching 9 bases. Trimming took 1 base from V and 7 from J; bases not matched to a gene: 7. This CDR3 is built from 15 residues. From germline, CDR1 is SEHNR and CDR2 FQNEAQ (reference sequence). This CDR3 reads CASSLVGDRVVGYTF. The CDR3 DNA reads as TGTGCCAGCAGCTTAGTGGGGGACAGGGTTGTTGGCTACACCTTC. The variable domain in full, with the rest retrieved from reference TRBV7-9 and TRBJ1-2, is DTGVSQNPRHKITKRGQNVTFRCDPISEHNRLYWYRQTLGQGPEFLTYFQNEAQLEKSRLLSDRFSAERPKGSFSTLEIQRTEQGDSAMYLCASSLVGDRVVGYTFGSGTRLTVV.

The chain uses TRBV28 and TRBJ1-4; a possible D gene is TRBD1 (5 bases). Germline CDR1 is MDHEN and CDR2 is SYDVKM. Trimming pared 3 bases from V and 0 bases from J, leaving 11 bases between. This CDR3 region has 16 residues. CDR3 nucleotide sequence: TGTGCCAGCAGTTTGGAGACAGTAGCAACTAATGAAAAACTGTTTTTT. Amino acids: CASSLETVATNEKLFF.

The chain uses TRBV4-1 and TRBJ2-3; D might be TRBD2 (5 bases). Germline V gene sequence: CDR1 MGHRA, CDR2 YSYEKL. The CDR3 sequence is 13 residues long. V shed 3 bases and J shed 5 bases, with 9 bases lying between them. The CDR3 DNA follows: TGCGCCAGCAGCCAGCAACGGGAAGATACGCAGTATTTT. It is translated as CASSQQREDTQYF.

The CDR3 DNA reads as TGCGCCAGCAGCCCCCTCTCAGGGGATAGGTACAATGAGCAGTTCTTC. It translates to CASSPLSGDRYNEQFF. The chain couples TRBV4-1 to TRBJ2-1, with a weak D call TRBD1 (6 bases). This CDR3 has 16 residues. Trimming removed 4 bases from V and 4 bases from J, with 17 bases in between. Germline V gives CDR1 MGHRA, CDR2 YSYEKL.

This sequence joins TRBV3-1 (or the pseudogene TRBV3-2) and TRBJ1-6; possibly TRBD1 for D (6 bases). The CDR3 has 14 residues. Germline CDR1 is LGHDT and CDR2 is YNNKEL (reference sequence). V lost 1 base, J lost 9 bases, and 10 bases lay in between. This CDR3 reads CASSQVEGGSPLHF. The CDR3 bases are TGTGCCAGCAGCCAAGTGGAAGGGGGTTCACCCCTCCACTTT.

The chain combines TRBV25-1 with TRBJ2-7, with D maybe TRBD1 (6 bases). The germline V gene encodes CDR1 MGHDK and CDR2 SYGVNS. This CDR3 has 13 residues. Trimming removed 6 bases at V and 6 bases at J, with 15 bases between. This chain's CDR3 is CASSPRTAGEQYF. Here the CDR3 DNA reads TGTGCCAGCAGCCCGCGGACAGCAGGCGAGCAGTACTTC.

This chain uses TRBV11-2 with TRBJ2-1; 10 bases fit TRBD1. The J segment lost 2 bases and the V segment lost 5 bases, leaving 6 bases of the junction unmatched. The CDR3 consists of 16 residues. In germline, CDR1 is SGHAT, CDR2 FQNNGV. CDR3 nucleotides: TGTGCCAGCAGCGGAACCGGGACAGGGGCCTACAATGAGCAGTTCTTC. Protein: CASSGTGTGAYNEQFF.

This chain links TRBV27 with TRBJ1-1, with TRBD1 matching over 7 bases. CDR3 length: 14 residues. V dropped 6 bases and J dropped 0; count of bases not matched to a gene: 4. Germline values: CDR1 MNHEY, CDR2 SMNVEV (reference sequence). CDR3 in DNA: TGTGCCAGCAGCCTAGGACAGGTGAACACTGAAGCTTTCTTT. Translating it yields CASSLGQVNTEAFF.

The gene calls are TRBV7-2 and TRBJ1-2; 8 bases match TRBD1. Trimming took 5 bases from V and 8 from J; bases not matched to a gene: 10. The V gene's germline CDR1 is SGHTA and CDR2 FQGNSA. The CDR3 has 14 amino acids. In DNA, the CDR3 is TGTGCCAGCAGCCCAGGGGGCGTACAATTCGGCTACACCTTC. Protein product: CASSPGGVQFGYTF.